This T cell receptor beta chain emerged from a study of blood T cell repertoires in COVID-19. The CDR3 has 13 amino acids. Germline lookup yields CDR1 LNHDA and CDR2 SQIVND (reference sequence). J gave up 5 bases and V 5 bases, and 4 bases lay outside the gene matches. This clone was picked up a small number of times. Sequenced by immunoSEQ multiplex PCR; TCRdb stores in-frame clones only, minus some. This table has some 250,000 clones, roughly nine tenths appearing once. The chain couples TRBV19 to TRBJ1-1; TRBD1 agrees at 8 bases. The receptor was isolated from a human donor in a cohort exposed to, infected with or recovered from COVID-19 (not recorded which). The donor label of this sample is uncertain. The sample consisted of PBMCs or T cells enriched from blood (not recorded which). CDR3 protein: CASSPRGLTEAFF. CDR3 coding DNA: TGTGCCAGTAGTCCCAGGGGGCTTACTGAAGCTTTCTTT.